Below, one T cell receptor (beta chain) is given with its context. Its antigen is unknown. Cryopreserved PBMCs were the source of roughly 2 micrograms of genomic DNA, which went to TCR beta libraries. The targeted sequencing depth was 1 in 200,000 to 1 in 1 million T cells. Libraries were prepared by immunoSEQ multiplex PCR; TCRdb keeps only in-frame clonotypes and omits some of them. The profile shows 120,000 to 150,000 clones, 77% of them singletons. V lost 5 bases to trimming and J lost 7 bases, with 18 bases between them. This CDR3 has 14 residues. The V gene's germline CDR1 is MDHEN and CDR2 SYDVKM. These data are taken from a study of cytotoxic CD8 clonotypes in ibrutinib-treated CLL. Whole-study context: Partial response was seen in approximately 24 patients and complete response in 2; after median around 5.5 years, about 14 stayed remitted, some 12 progressed. Study-wide results and limits: Measured clonality at baseline was greater than in age-matched healthy donors and tracked with circulating CD8+ T-cell counts.

Source: PBMCs, taken after 12 months of ibrutinib treatment. This rearrangement joins TRBV28 to TRBJ2-7; the D gene is possibly TRBD1 (6 bases). The TCR sequence derives from a human donor with chronic lymphocytic leukemia. The CDR3 is CASSVDSGRTEQYF. CDR3 in DNA: TGTGCCAGCAGTGTGGACAGCGGACGAACGGAGCAGTACTTC.